Each of the 19 T cell receptor beta chains below was sequenced from the same sample in a study of early T cells in non-severe SARS-CoV-2 infection. MiXCR, applied by TCRdb to the 5' RACE reads, yields one record per CDR3 protein. The sample consists of 40,000 to 50,000 distinct CDR3 sequences, 5% to 6% of them appearing once. The material was whole blood, obtained at baseline. The receptors originated from an adult who was a healthcare worker with PCR-confirmed SARS-CoV-2 infection or an uninfected control (not recorded which).

V and J are TRBV5-4 and TRBJ2-2, with D possibly being TRBD2 (5 bases). V lost 3 bases, J lost 4 bases, and 13 bases lay in between. The CDR3 runs to 15 residues. Germline V lookup: CDR1 SGHNT, CDR2 YYREEE (reference sequence). The CDR3 DNA follows: TGTGCCAGCAGCTCGGCTGGCGGGCGCACCGGGGAGCTGTTTTTT. This sequence encodes CASSSAGGRTGELFF. The variable domain in full, completed from reference TRBV5-4 and TRBJ2-2, reads ETGVTQSPTHLIKTRGQQVTLRCSSQSGHNTVSWYQQALGQGPQFIFQYYREEENGRGNFPPRFSGLQFPNYSSELNVNALELDDSALYLCASSSAGGRTGELFFGEGSRLTVL.

This clonotype was counted at least ten times. The rearrangement links TRBV6-1 to TRBJ2-3; 11 bases line up with TRBD2. With 5 bases clipped from V and 5 bases from J, the junction kept 6 bases outside the gene matches. Germline CDR1 and CDR2: MNHNS and SASEGT. The CDR3 loop spans 15 amino acids. The CDR3 loop reads CASSIWLAGGDTQYF. DNA of the CDR3: TGTGCCAGCAGTATCTGGCTAGCGGGAGGAGATACGCAGTATTTT.

The sample holds a few counts of this clonotype. V and J are TRBV25-1 and TRBJ2-2, with TRBD1 matching over 8 bases. Germline V gene sequence: CDR1 MGHDK, CDR2 SYGVNS. The trim removed 8 bases at V and 0 bases at J, leaving 5 bases unmatched. The CDR3 has 15 residues. CDR3: CASWSGGSNTGELFF. CDR3 DNA sequence: TGTGCCAGCTGGTCAGGGGGCTCGAACACCGGGGAGCTGTTTTTT. The full variable domain, with the rest looked up from reference TRBV25-1 and TRBJ2-2, is EADIYQTPRYLVIGTGKKITLECSQTMGHDKMYWYQQDPGMELHLIHYSYGVNSTEKGDLSSESTVSRIRTEHFPLTLESARPSHTSQYLCASWSGGSNTGELFFGEGSRLTVL.

This clonotype is labeled as medium-sized (0.01 to 0.1%). The J gene is TRBJ2-6, the V gene TRBV29-1, with a weak D call TRBD1 (5 bases). This CDR3 is 14 amino acids long. The V and J ends lost 4 bases and 4 bases respectively, with 11 bases between them. Germline-derived CDR1 and CDR2 are SQVTM and ANQGSEA. CDR3 region: CSVGGQTGANVLTF. The CDR3 nucleotides are TGCAGCGTTGGCGGACAAACCGGGGCCAACGTCCTGACTTTC.

This clonotype was counted many times. The rearrangement links TRBV27 to TRBJ2-5; D gene uncertain. The CDR3 is 13 residues long. From germline, CDR1 is MNHEY and CDR2 SMNVEV (reference sequence). The V gene lost 3 bases and the J gene lost 4 bases, with 9 bases spanning the gap. CDR3 sequence (DNA): TGTGCCAGCAGTTTCCCTTCGAGAGAGACCCAGTACTTC. Its protein is CASSFPSRETQYF.

This clonotype occurred a few times. This sequence joins TRBV11-2 and TRBJ1-6; no clear D. The germline V and J ends were trimmed by 4 bases and 9 bases, with 7 bases remaining between them. There are 12 residues in the CDR3. Germline values: CDR1 SGHAT, CDR2 FQNNGV. The CDR3 region has the DNA TGTGCCAGCAGCTCTAATAGTTCACCCCTCCACTTT. Encoded protein: CASSSNSSPLHF.

This clonotype was counted between two and nine times. A clone one base away is much larger, so this may be a read error. The chain links TRBV6-6 to TRBJ1-5, with D unclear. The CDR3 covers 12 residues. The V gene's germline CDR1 is MNHNY and CDR2 SVGAGI (reference sequence). The CDR3 sequence: CVSAESNQPQHF. The CDR3 DNA reads TGTGTCAGTGCGGAGAGCAATCAGCCCCAGCATTTT.

This clonotype was seen at least ten times. This chain links TRBV30 with TRBJ2-1; D might be TRBD2 (6 bases). The germline V gene has CDR1 GTSNPN and CDR2 SVGIG (reference sequence). The CDR3 is made up of 13 amino acids. The ends were cut back, 7 bases at V and 9 bases at J, with 19 bases in the middle. The DNA for the CDR3 is TGTGCCTTGAGCGTAACTAGCAGCAGTGAGCAGTTCTTC. This translates into CALSVTSSSEQFF. Looking up the rest from reference TRBV30 and TRBJ2-1 gives the full variable domain: SQTIHQWPATLVQPVGSPLSLECTVEGTSNPNLYWYRQAAGRGLQLLFYSVGIGQISSEVPQNLSASRPQDRQFILSSKKLLLSDSGFYLCALSVTSSSEQFFGPGTRLTVL.

To note about this clonotype: One base away lies a much larger clone, so this may be a sequencing read error. V usage is TRBV25-1 and J usage is TRBJ2-7; a possible D gene is TRBD2 (6 bases). Germline values: CDR1 MGHDK, CDR2 SYGVNS. The V end lost 5 bases, the J end lost 3 bases, and 14 bases lay between the germline ends. CDR3 size: 14 residues. CDR3 protein: CASSRGGTYYEQYF. CDR3 DNA sequence: TGTGCCAGCAGTCGAGGAGGGACGTACTACGAGCAGTACTTC.

This clonotype is labeled as medium-sized. This chain links TRBV20-1 with TRBJ1-2; 9 bases are shared with TRBD1. The germline CDR1 and CDR2 sequences are DFQATT and SNEGSKA (reference sequence). The CDR3 totals 13 residues. J was trimmed by 3 bases and V by 5 bases; bases with no gene match: 4. CDR3 sequence reads: CSARTGADYGYTF. The CDR3 region has the DNA TGCAGTGCTCGGACAGGGGCCGACTATGGCTACACCTTC.

This clonotype showed up many times. In nucleotides, the CDR3 is TGTGCCAGCAGCTCACCCGGGACTAGCGACCGAATTGAGCAGTTCTTC. Its translation: CASSSPGTSDRIEQFF. The chain links TRBV7-3 to TRBJ2-1, with 10 bases identical to TRBD2. This CDR3 is built from 16 residues. The germline V gene has CDR1 SGHTA and CDR2 FQGTGA. V dropped 4 bases and J dropped 9; count of bases not matched to a gene: 12.

The V gene is TRBV6-4, the J gene TRBJ2-4, with 7 bases lining up with TRBD2. The trim removed 3 bases at V and 2 bases at J, leaving 4 bases unmatched. The CDR3 length is 15 residues. CDR1 and CDR2 (germline): MRHNA, SNTAGT. CDR3 DNA: TGTGCCAGCAGTGAAACCGGGACTACCAAAAACATTCAGTACTTC. It is translated as CASSETGTTKNIQYF.

There are many counts of this clonotype. The rearrangement joins TRBV20-1 to TRBJ1-5; D perhaps matches TRBD1 (5 bases). V shed 6 bases and J shed 9 bases, with 18 bases lying between them. Germline loops: CDR1 DFQATT, CDR2 SNEGSKA (reference sequence). This CDR3 spans 13 amino acids. Here the CDR3 DNA reads TGCAGTGCGGGGGGAGCGCGAGGTGGGCCCCAGCATTTT. Amino acids: CSAGGARGGPQHF.

This clonotype was seen more than once but under ten times. The chain's CDR3 is CSVTSGGRADTQYF. The DNA of the CDR3 is TGCAGCGTGACTAGCGGCGGGAGGGCAGATACGCAGTATTTT. This chain links TRBV29-1 with TRBJ2-3; 9 bases are shared with TRBD2. The CDR3 sequence is 14 residues long. Germline V gives CDR1 SQVTM, CDR2 ANQGSEA. V lost 6 bases and J lost 4; bases outside the gene matches: 8.

This clonotype has a count of ten or more. The chain joins TRBV29-1 to TRBJ1-1; 8 positions agree with TRBD1. Germline-derived CDR1 and CDR2 are SQVTM and ANQGSEA. After removal of 4 bases from V and 5 bases from J, the junction contained 3 bases not matched to a gene. This CDR3 contains 12 residues. CDR3 nucleotide sequence: TGCAGCGTTGGGACAGGGAATACTGAAGCTTTCTTT. This gives the protein CSVGTGNTEAFF.

This clonotype was detected many times. J is TRBJ2-2 and V is TRBV2, with a weak D call TRBD2 (6 bases). V was cut by 4 bases and J by 0 bases, with 18 bases left in between. Germline V gene data show CDR1 as SNHLY and CDR2 as FYNNEI. The CDR3 has 18 amino acids. The CDR3 DNA reads as TGTGCCAGCAGTGCTACTCCGGGACTCCAACCGAACACCGGGGAGCTGTTTTTT. Translated: CASSATPGLQPNTGELFF.

This clonotype showed up just a few times. Possible read error: a much larger clone is one base away. This chain joins TRBV11-2 and TRBJ2-3; D remains unclear. Trimming cost V 2 bases and J 5 bases, with 2 bases left between them. The CDR3 is 11 amino acids. Germline CDR1 and CDR2: SGHAT and FQNNGV. The CDR3 nucleotides read TGTGCCAGCAGCTTAATAGATACGCAGTATTTT. Its translation: CASSLIDTQYF.

The J gene is TRBJ2-5, the V gene TRBV29-1, with 11 bases identical to TRBD2. The V gene end was trimmed by 7 bases and the J gene end by 3 bases; junction bases not matched to a gene: 10. The CDR3 extends over 15 amino acids. From germline, CDR1 is SQVTM and CDR2 ANQGSEA. The CDR3 region has the DNA TGCAGCGCCGTTGGACTAGCGGGCTTAGAAGAGACCCAGTACTTC. It yields the protein CSAVGLAGLEETQYF.

This clonotype was recorded at least ten times. This chain joins TRBV6-1 and TRBJ1-2; a weak D match, TRBD1 (5 bases). Germline loops: CDR1 MNHNS, CDR2 SASEGT. The CDR3 contains 15 residues. The ends were cut back, 0 bases at V and 2 bases at J, with 10 bases in the middle. The CDR3 sequence: CASSEAPTVNYGYTF. The CDR3 nucleotides read TGTGCCAGCAGTGAAGCCCCGACAGTGAACTATGGCTACACCTTC.